This is a list of T cell receptor beta chains from one sample in a study of T cells in Graves' hyperthyroidism and ophthalmopathy. Using its own MiXCR run on the multiplex PCR reads, TCRdb lists one record per CDR3 protein. The data contain about 270,000 distinct CDR3 sequences, approximately 16% of them singletons. What was sequenced was blood. The receptor source for this set is a woman between 50 and 59 years old with Graves' hyperthyroidism that later progressed to Graves' ophthalmopathy. Both conserved end residues are part of each CDR3. The D gene is left open where the match is weak. Not every row has a clone size; where given, it reads once, few, many or a size class.

cdr3_nt cdr3_aa v_call d_call j_call clone_size
TGCAGTGCTAGAGATCGTACAGGGAGCAATCAGCCCCAGCATTTT CSARDRTGSNQPQHF TRBV20-1 NA TRBJ1-5 NA
TGTGCCAGTAGTACCAATAGCGGGAGTTCGAACGAGCAGTACTTC CASSTNSGSSNEQYF TRBV19 TRBD2 TRBJ2-7 NA
TGTGCCAGTAGTATGGCAGTTTACTATGTCTACACCTTC CASSMAVYYVYTF TRBV19 NA TRBJ1-2 NA
TGTGCCAGCAGTGAATTGGACAGGGATTTCGAGCAGTACTTC CASSELDRDFEQYF TRBV25-1 TRBD1 TRBJ2-7 many
TGCGCCAGCAGCTCGGAGGACTACGCCAGGGGAAGGTATAGCACAGATACGCAGTATTTT CASSSEDYARGRYSTDTQYF TRBV5-1 NA TRBJ2-3 many
TGTGCCAGCAGCTTGGTGGGGGAGACTCTCCGTGAGCAGTTCTTC CASSLVGETLREQFF TRBV5-6 NA TRBJ2-1 many
TGCGCCAGCAGCTTGGGGTCAACTTGGGGTGATGGCTACACCTTC CASSLGSTWGDGYTF TRBV5-1 NA TRBJ1-2 many
TGTGCCAGCTCACCACCGGGAGGGCTTGAAGCTTTCTTT CASSPPGGLEAFF TRBV18 NA TRBJ1-1 many
TGTGCCAGCAATCCTCGGGGGAGGGGCCGGCGAGAGACCCAGTACTTC CASNPRGRGRRETQYF TRBV28 TRBD2 TRBJ2-5 many
TGTGCCAGCAGCCATGCGGGACAGGGCCTTAATTCACCCCTCCACTTT CASSHAGQGLNSPLHF TRBV14 TRBD1 TRBJ1-6 NA
TGCGCCAGCAGCTTGCAGCCCGACACCGGGGAGCTGTTTTTT CASSLQPDTGELFF TRBV5-1 NA TRBJ2-2 many
TGTGCCAGCAGCCTCGTGGGGCGGGAGACCCAGTACTTC CASSLVGRETQYF TRBV7-3 NA TRBJ2-5 many
TGTGCCAGCAGCCCCTCCTCCCAAGAGACCCAGTACTTC CASSPSSQETQYF TRBV11-2 NA TRBJ2-5 many
TGCAGTGCTAGAGATCTAAGCGGGAGGGCCCTCCCCCCAAGCCATGAGCAGTTCTTC CSARDLSGRALPPSHEQFF TRBV20-1 TRBD2 TRBJ2-1 many
TGTGCCAGCAGTTTAGCGGGACAGGGGGCGGATGAGCAGTTCTTC CASSLAGQGADEQFF TRBV12-3/TRBV12-4 TRBD1 TRBJ2-1 many
TGCAGTGCCCCCCGAGCAGCAGCCCTCACAGATACGCAGTATTTT CSAPRAAALTDTQYF TRBV20-1 NA TRBJ2-3 many
TGTGCCAGCAGCGCCACCTCAGGGGGTAGGGGACAGCCCCAGCATTTT CASSATSGGRGQPQHF TRBV7-9 TRBD1 TRBJ1-5 NA
TGTGCCAGCAGCGTAGCAGGGGGGCTCACCTACAATGAGCAGTTCTTC CASSVAGGLTYNEQFF TRBV9 NA TRBJ2-1 many
TGTGCCAGCAGCTTGGCCGGAGCAGGGGGGGAAAAACTGTTTTTT CASSLAGAGGEKLFF TRBV5-4 TRBD1 TRBJ1-4 NA
TGTGCCAGCAGTTCCCGACTAGCGGGGGAGGATACGCAGTATTTT CASSSRLAGEDTQYF TRBV28 TRBD2 TRBJ2-3 many
TGTGCCAGTAGTACCCGGGACTACAGTCAAAATGAGCAGTTCTTC CASSTRDYSQNEQFF TRBV19 TRBD2 TRBJ2-1 NA
TGTGCCAGCAGTACCAGACAGGGTTCCTACGAGCAGTACTTC CASSTRQGSYEQYF TRBV12-3/TRBV12-4 TRBD1 TRBJ2-7 few
TGTGCCAGCAGTCGGAGCATGGCTTATCGGCGTGACGCCTACTACGAGCAGTACTTC CASSRSMAYRRDAYYEQYF TRBV2 NA TRBJ2-7 few
TGTGCCACCAGCACCAGGGAGGGGTTTAGTTCACCCCTCCACTTT CATSTREGFSSPLHF TRBV15 NA TRBJ1-6 few
TGCAGTGTTCAAGCTAGCGGGAGTTTCAATGAGCAGTTCTTC CSVQASGSFNEQFF TRBV20-1 TRBD2 TRBJ2-1 many
TGTGCCAGCAGTTTATCAGGCAGGGGGCGGGAGACCCAGTACTTC CASSLSGRGRETQYF TRBV27 TRBD1 TRBJ2-5 NA
TGTGCCAGCAGCCCAGCAGGGGGTGAAGGGTATGAAAAACTGTTTTTT CASSPAGGEGYEKLFF TRBV7-9 TRBD1 TRBJ1-4 few
TGTGCCAGCAGCTTAGTGGCTAGGGAAAACATTCGGTACTTC CASSLVARENIRYF TRBV7-2 NA TRBJ2-4 NA
TGTGCCAGCAGTGAACAAGGAGGCGTCTACAATGAGCAGTTCTTC CASSEQGGVYNEQFF TRBV2 NA TRBJ2-1 many
TGTGCCAGCAGTTACGGCAGGTACTCTGGAAACACCATATATTTT CASSYGRYSGNTIYF TRBV6-5 NA TRBJ1-3 many
TGTGCCAGCAGTGGACTAGCGGGAGGGGTCCAAGAGACCCAGTACTTC CASSGLAGGVQETQYF TRBV6-1 TRBD2 TRBJ2-5 few
TGTGCCAGCAGCCAAGGAGGTCCGGGAACCTACAATGAGCAGTTCTTC CASSQGGPGTYNEQFF TRBV3-1 NA TRBJ2-1 many
TGTGCCATCAGTGATGCTAGACAAGAGACCCAGTGCTTC CAISDARQETQCF TRBV10-3 NA TRBJ2-5 NA
TGCAGTGCTAGAGGACGGGAGGGCCCTCGGGAGACCCAGTACTTC CSARGREGPRETQYF TRBV20-1 TRBD2 TRBJ2-5 many
TGCGCCAGCGGTCGGCTAGCGGGAGGAACGCGCACAGATACGCAGTATTTT CASGRLAGGTRTDTQYF TRBV5-1 TRBD2 TRBJ2-3 many
TGTGCCAGTCAGTCGGATTCTGGGGCCAACGTCCTGACTTTC CASQSDSGANVLTF TRBV6-1 NA TRBJ2-6 NA
TGCAGTGCGGATGGGACTAGCAGTGAGGAGACCCAGTACTTC CSADGTSSEETQYF TRBV20-1 TRBD2 TRBJ2-5 many
TGTGCCAGCAGACAACAGGGGGCCCCGGGCACTGAAGCTTTCTTT CASRQQGAPGTEAFF TRBV28 TRBD1 TRBJ1-1 many
TGTGCCAGCAGCCAAGTAGGTGCTGAAAAACTGTTTTTT CASSQVGAEKLFF TRBV14 NA TRBJ1-4 many
TGCAGCGCCTGGACCGCCTCGGACACTGAAGCTTTCTTT CSAWTASDTEAFF TRBV29-1 NA TRBJ1-1 many
TGCAGTGCTAGAGATGTACTGACTAGCGTAACCTACAATGAGCAGTTCTTC CSARDVLTSVTYNEQFF TRBV20-1 TRBD2 TRBJ2-1 many
TGTGCCAGCAGCTTAGACTCTGAGCAGTACTTC CASSLDSEQYF TRBV7-2 NA TRBJ2-7 many
TGTGCCAGCAGCCAAGGGAGGACGAACACTGAAGCTTTCTTT CASSQGRTNTEAFF TRBV14 NA TRBJ1-1 NA
TGTGCCAGCACCGAGGGGACTAGCGGGTCGCGGAGCTCCTACAATGAGCAGTTCTTC CASTEGTSGSRSSYNEQFF TRBV2 TRBD2 TRBJ2-1 many
TGTGCCAGTAGCAATTCGGGGAATCAGCCCCAGCATTTT CASSNSGNQPQHF TRBV19 NA TRBJ1-5 NA
TGTGCCAGCAGCTCTCCATTGGGGACTGTCATATACGAGCAGTACTTC CASSSPLGTVIYEQYF TRBV7-9 NA TRBJ2-7 many
TGTGCCAGCAGAGCCCAGAGCACAGATACGCAGTATTTT CASRAQSTDTQYF TRBV27 NA TRBJ2-3 many
TGCAGCGTTGAAGAACAGGGGTGGAGGGAGACCCAGTACTTC CSVEEQGWRETQYF TRBV29-1 TRBD1 TRBJ2-5 many
TGTGCCTGGAGTGCCGGACAGGGCGTTAGCTCCTACAATGAGCAGTTCTTC CAWSAGQGVSSYNEQFF TRBV30 TRBD1 TRBJ2-1 NA
TGTGCCAGCAGCTTAGGGGTCAGGGAGGGTCAGCCCCAGCATTTT CASSLGVREGQPQHF TRBV7-2 NA TRBJ1-5 few
TGTGCCAGCTCTAGGGGAAGCAATCAGCCCCAGCATTTT CASSRGSNQPQHF TRBV12-3/TRBV12-4 NA TRBJ1-5 many
TGTGCCAGCAGCGTAGGTGGGACGCTAATTCCAGATACGCAGTATTTT CASSVGGTLIPDTQYF TRBV9 NA TRBJ2-3 NA
TGTGCCAGCAGTTTAGGGGGGTCAGGGGACGGCTACACCTTC CASSLGGSGDGYTF TRBV28 NA TRBJ1-2 few
TGTGCCAGCAGTGACGAGGGACAGTCGAACACTGAAGCTTTCTTT CASSDEGQSNTEAFF TRBV2 TRBD1 TRBJ1-1 many
TGTGCCAGCACCTCAGGAATTGAGGAGTACTTC CASTSGIEEYF TRBV28 NA TRBJ2-7 many
TGTGCCAGTAGTATAGTAGCGGTAGGGGGACACCAGTATTTT CASSIVAVGGHQYF TRBV19 NA TRBJ2-3 NA
TGTGCCACCAGTGCCTACCGGACAGGGGGCTGGGCTAACTATGGCTACACCTTC CATSAYRTGGWANYGYTF TRBV24-1 TRBD1 TRBJ1-2 NA
TGTGCCAGCAGCACCCAAGGACAACCCCAAGAGACCCAGTACTTC CASSTQGQPQETQYF TRBV7-9 NA TRBJ2-5 NA
TGTGCCAGCAGTGCCCGGGTCTTCGCAGGGGGTTGGGAGACCCAGTACTTC CASSARVFAGGWETQYF TRBV12-3/TRBV12-4 TRBD1 TRBJ2-5 many